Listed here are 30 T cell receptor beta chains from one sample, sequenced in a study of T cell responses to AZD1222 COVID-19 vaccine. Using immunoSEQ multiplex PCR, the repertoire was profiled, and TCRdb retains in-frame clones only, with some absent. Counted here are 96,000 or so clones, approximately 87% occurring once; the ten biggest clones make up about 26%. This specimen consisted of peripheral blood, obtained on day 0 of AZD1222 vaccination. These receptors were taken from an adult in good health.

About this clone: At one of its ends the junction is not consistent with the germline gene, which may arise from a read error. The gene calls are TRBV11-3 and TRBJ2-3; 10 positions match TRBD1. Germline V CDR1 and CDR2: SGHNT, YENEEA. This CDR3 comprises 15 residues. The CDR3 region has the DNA TGTGCCAGCAGCACTCCGACAGGGGGCACGGATACGCAGTATTTT. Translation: CASSTPTGGTDTQYF.

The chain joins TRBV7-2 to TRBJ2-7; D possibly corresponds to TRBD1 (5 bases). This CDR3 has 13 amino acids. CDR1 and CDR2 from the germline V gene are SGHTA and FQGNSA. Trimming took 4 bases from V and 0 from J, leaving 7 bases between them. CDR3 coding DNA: TGTGCCAGCAGCTGGGGCAGCTCCTACGAGCAGTACTTC. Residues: CASSWGSSYEQYF.

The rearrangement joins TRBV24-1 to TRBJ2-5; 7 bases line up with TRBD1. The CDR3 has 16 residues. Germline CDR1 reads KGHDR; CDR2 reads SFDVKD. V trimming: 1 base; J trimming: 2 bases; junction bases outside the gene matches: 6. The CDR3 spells CATSDFSGGRQETQYF. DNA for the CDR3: TGTGCCACCAGTGATTTCTCAGGGGGAAGGCAAGAGACCCAGTACTTC.

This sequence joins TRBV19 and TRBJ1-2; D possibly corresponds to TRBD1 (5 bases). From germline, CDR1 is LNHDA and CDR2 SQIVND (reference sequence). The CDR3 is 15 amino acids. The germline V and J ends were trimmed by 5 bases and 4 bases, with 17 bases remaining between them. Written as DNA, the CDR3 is TGTGCCAGTAGTCCCACCTGGGGGATGGGCTATGGCTACACCTTC. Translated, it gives CASSPTWGMGYGYTF.

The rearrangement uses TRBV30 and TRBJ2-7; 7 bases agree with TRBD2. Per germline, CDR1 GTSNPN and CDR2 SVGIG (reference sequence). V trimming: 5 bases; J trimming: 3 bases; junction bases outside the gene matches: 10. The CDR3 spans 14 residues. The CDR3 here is CAWSPGGGLYEQYF. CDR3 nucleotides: TGTGCCTGGTCCCCCGGGGGAGGGCTCTACGAGCAGTACTTC.

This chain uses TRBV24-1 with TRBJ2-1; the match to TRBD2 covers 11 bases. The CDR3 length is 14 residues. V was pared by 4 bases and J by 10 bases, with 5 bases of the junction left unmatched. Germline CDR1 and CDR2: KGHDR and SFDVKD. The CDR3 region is CATSDPGTSGEQFF. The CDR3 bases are TGTGCCACCAGTGACCCCGGGACTAGCGGCGAGCAGTTCTTC.

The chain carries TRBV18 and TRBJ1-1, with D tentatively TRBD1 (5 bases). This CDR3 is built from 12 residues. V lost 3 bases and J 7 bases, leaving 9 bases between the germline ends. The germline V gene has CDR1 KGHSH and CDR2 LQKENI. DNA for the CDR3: TGTGCCAGCTCACCCCCCAGGGTTGAAGCTTTCTTT. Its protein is CASSPPRVEAFF.

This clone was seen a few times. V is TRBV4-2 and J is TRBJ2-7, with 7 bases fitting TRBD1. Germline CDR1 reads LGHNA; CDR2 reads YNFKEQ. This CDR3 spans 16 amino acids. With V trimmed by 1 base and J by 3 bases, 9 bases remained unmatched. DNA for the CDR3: TGTGCCAGCAGCCAAGGAGGGACAGACCTTTTCTACGAGCAGTACTTC. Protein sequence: CASSQGGTDLFYEQYF.

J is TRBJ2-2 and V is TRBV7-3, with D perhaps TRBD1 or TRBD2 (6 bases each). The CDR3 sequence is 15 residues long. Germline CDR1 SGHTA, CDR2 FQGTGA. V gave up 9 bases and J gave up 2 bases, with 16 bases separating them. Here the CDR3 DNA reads TGTGCCAGTGAAAGGGGGGCCCTCAACACCGGGGAGCTGTTTTTT. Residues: CASERGALNTGELFF.

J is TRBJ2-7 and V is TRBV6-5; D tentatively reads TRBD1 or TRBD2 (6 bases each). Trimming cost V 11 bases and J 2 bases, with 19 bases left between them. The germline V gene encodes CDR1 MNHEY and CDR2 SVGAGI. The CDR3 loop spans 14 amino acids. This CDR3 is CAAQGQRGTYEQYF. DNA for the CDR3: TGTGCCGCCCAGGGGCAACGGGGGACCTACGAGCAGTACTTC.

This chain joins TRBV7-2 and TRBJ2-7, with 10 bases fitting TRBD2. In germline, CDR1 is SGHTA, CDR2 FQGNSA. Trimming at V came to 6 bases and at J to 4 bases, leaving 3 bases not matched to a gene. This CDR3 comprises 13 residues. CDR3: CASSVAGGYEQYF. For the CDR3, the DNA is TGTGCCAGCAGTGTAGCGGGAGGATACGAGCAGTACTTC.

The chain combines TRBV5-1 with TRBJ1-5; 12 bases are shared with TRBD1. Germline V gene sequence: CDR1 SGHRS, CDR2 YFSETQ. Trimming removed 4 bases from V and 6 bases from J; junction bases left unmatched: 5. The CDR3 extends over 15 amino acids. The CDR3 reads CASSPGQGASQPQHF. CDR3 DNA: TGCGCCAGCAGCCCGGGACAGGGGGCGAGTCAGCCCCAGCATTTT. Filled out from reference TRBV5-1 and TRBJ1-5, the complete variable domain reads KAGVTQTPRYLIKTRGQQVTLSCSPISGHRSVSWYQQTPGQGLQFLFEYFSETQRNKGNFPGRFSGRQFSNSRSEMNVSTLELGDSALYLCASSPGQGASQPQHFGDGTRLSIL.

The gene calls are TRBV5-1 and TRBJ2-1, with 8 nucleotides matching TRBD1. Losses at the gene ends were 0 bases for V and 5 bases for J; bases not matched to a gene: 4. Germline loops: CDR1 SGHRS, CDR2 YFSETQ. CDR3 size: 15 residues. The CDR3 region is CASSLGGTGNNEQFF. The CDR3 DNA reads TGCGCCAGCAGCTTGGGCGGGACAGGTAACAATGAGCAGTTCTTC. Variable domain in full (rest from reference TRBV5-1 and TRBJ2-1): KAGVTQTPRYLIKTRGQQVTLSCSPISGHRSVSWYQQTPGQGLQFLFEYFSETQRNKGNFPGRFSGRQFSNSRSEMNVSTLELGDSALYLCASSLGGTGNNEQFFGPGTRLTVL.

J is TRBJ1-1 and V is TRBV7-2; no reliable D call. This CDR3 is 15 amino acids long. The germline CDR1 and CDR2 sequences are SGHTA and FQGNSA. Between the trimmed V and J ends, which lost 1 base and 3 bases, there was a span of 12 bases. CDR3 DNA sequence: TGTGCCAGCAGCTTAGAGTCCGGCAGAGACACTGAAGCTTTCTTT. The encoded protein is CASSLESGRDTEAFF.

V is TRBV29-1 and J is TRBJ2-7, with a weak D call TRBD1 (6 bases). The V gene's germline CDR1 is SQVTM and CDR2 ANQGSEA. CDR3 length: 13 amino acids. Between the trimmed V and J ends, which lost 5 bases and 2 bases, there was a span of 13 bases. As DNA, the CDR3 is TGCAGCGTTACAAGACAGGTACCCTACGAGCAGTACTTC. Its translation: CSVTRQVPYEQYF.

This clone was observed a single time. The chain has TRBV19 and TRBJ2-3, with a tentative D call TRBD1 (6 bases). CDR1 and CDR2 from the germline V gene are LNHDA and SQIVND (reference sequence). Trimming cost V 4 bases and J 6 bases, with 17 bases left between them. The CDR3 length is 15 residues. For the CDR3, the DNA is TGTGCCAGTAGTACCTATACAGGGTTGTCCGATACGCAGTATTTT. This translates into CASSTYTGLSDTQYF.

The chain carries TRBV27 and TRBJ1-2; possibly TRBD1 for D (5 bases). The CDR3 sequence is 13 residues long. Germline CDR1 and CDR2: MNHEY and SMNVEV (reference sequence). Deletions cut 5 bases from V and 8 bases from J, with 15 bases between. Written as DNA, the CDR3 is TGTGCCAGCAGTCCCCGGGGGTCAGGGGGCTACACCTTC. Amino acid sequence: CASSPRGSGGYTF.

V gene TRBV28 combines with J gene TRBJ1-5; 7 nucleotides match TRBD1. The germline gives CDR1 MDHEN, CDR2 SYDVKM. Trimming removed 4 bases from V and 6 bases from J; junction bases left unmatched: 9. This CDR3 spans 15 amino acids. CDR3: CASSSFDRDGQPQHF. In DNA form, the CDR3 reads TGTGCCAGCAGTTCATTTGACAGGGATGGTCAGCCCCAGCATTTT.

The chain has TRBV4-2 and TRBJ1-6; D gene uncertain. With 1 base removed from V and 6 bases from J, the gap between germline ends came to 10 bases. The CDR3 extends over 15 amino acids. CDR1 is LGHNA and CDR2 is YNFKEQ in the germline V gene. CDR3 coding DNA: TGTGCCAGCAGCCAAGTAGCGGGGAGTAATTCACCCCTCCACTTT. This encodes CASSQVAGSNSPLHF.

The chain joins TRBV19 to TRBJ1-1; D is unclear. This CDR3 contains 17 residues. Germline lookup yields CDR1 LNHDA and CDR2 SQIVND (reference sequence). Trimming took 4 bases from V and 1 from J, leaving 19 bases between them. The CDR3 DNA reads TGTGCCAGTAGTAAGGTGCCCCGGGTATGGGGGAACACTGAAGCTTTCTTT. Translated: CASSKVPRVWGNTEAFF.

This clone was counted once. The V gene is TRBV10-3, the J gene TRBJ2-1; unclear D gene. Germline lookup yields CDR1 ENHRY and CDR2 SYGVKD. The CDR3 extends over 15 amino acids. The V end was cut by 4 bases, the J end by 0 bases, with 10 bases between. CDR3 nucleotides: TGTGCCATCAGTGTCGGTGAAGTCTCCTACAATGAGCAGTTCTTC. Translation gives CAISVGEVSYNEQFF.

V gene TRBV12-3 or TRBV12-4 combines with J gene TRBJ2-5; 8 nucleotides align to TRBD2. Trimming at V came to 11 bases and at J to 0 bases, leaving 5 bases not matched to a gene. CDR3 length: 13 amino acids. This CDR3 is CAGRGDDQETQYF. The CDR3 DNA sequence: TGTGCCGGGCGGGGGGACGACCAAGAGACCCAGTACTTC.

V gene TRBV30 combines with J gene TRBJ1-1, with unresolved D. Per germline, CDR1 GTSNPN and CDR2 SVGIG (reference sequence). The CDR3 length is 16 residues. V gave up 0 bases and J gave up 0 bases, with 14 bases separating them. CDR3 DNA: TGTGCCTGGAGTGTACTTGGTGTTATTATGAACACTGAAGCTTTCTTT. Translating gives CAWSVLGVIMNTEAFF.

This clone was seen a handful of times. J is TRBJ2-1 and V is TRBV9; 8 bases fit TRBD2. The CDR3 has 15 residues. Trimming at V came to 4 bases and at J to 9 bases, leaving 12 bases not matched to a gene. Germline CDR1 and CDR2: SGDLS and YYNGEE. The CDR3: CASSPRAIAGTEQFF. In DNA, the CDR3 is TGTGCCAGCAGCCCACGGGCAATAGCGGGAACTGAGCAGTTCTTC.

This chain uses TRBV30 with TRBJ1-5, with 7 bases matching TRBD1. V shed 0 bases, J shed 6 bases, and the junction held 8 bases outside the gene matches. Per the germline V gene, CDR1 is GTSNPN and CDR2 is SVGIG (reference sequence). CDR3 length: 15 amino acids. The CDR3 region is CAWSVNKGASQPQHF. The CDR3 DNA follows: TGTGCCTGGAGTGTTAATAAGGGGGCGAGTCAGCCCCAGCATTTT.

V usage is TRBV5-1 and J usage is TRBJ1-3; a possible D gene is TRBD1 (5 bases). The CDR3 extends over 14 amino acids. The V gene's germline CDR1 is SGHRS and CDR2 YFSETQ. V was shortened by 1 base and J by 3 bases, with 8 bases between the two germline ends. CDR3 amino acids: CASSLSGGGNTIYF. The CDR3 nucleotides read TGCGCCAGCAGCTTGTCGGGGGGTGGAAACACCATATATTTT.

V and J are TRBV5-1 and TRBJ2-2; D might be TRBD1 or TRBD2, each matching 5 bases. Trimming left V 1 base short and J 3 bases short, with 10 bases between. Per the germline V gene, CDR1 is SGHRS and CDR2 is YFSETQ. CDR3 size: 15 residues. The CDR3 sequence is CASSLQGSDTGELFF. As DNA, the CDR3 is TGCGCCAGCAGCTTGCAGGGTAGCGACACCGGGGAGCTGTTTTTT.

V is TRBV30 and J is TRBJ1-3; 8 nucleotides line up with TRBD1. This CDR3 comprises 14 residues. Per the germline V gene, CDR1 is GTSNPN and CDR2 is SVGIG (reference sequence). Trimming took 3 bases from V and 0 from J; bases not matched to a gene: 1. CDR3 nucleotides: TGTGCCTGGAGAGGACAGGGCTCTGGAAACACCATATATTTT. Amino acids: CAWRGQGSGNTIYF.

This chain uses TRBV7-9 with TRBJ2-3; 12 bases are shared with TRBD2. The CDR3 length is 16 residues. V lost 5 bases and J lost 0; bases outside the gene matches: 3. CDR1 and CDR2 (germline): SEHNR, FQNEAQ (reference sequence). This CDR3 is CASSQGLAGSTDTQYF. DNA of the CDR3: TGTGCCAGCAGCCAAGGACTAGCGGGGAGCACAGATACGCAGTATTTT.

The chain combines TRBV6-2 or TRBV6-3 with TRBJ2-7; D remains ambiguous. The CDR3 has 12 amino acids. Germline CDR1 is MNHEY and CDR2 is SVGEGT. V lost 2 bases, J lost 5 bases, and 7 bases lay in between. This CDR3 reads CASSYDFNEQYF. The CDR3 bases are TGTGCCAGCAGTTACGACTTCAACGAGCAGTACTTC.